This TCR beta chain came from a study of cytomegalovirus exposure and HLA in healthy donors. Study-level results: In vitro testing confirmed a few CMV-associated chains as specific for CMV antigens. There were some public TCRs occurring in many donors, but most TCR sequences were rare.

The count of this clone is one. Its antigen is currently unknown. The repertoire was sequenced with immunoSEQ multiplex PCR; TCRdb's copy has only in-frame clones and lacks some. The table includes some 140,000 clones, 70% to 85% detected once. The CDR3 is 13 residues long. The germline V and J ends were trimmed by 4 bases and 5 bases, with 13 bases remaining between them. Germline CDR1 SGHDT, CDR2 YYEEEE. The sequencing input was PBMCs. The receptor comes from a man between 25 and 39 years old in good health and CMV-seropositive. V gene TRBV5-6 combines with J gene TRBJ2-7; tentative D call: TRBD1 (6 bases). CDR3 bases: TGTGCCAGCAGCGGGGGCAAAGTTCACGAGCAGTACTTC. Its protein product is CASSGGKVHEQYF.